This T cell receptor (beta chain) was profiled in a study of cytotoxic CD8 clonotypes in ibrutinib-treated CLL. Between the trimmed V and J ends, which lost 5 bases and 7 bases, there was a span of 11 bases. The CDR3 spans 13 residues. Germline CDR1 and CDR2: SNHLY and FYNNEI. Only in-frame clones appear in the TCRdb table, and some are missing; sequencing was by immunoSEQ multiplex PCR. Among tens of thousands of clones listed, less than 90% were seen once. This clonotype was sampled from a human donor with chronic lymphocytic leukemia. The chain links TRBV2 to TRBJ1-4, with a tentative D call TRBD1 (5 bases). Specimen: PBMCs, collected after 24 months of ibrutinib treatment. The CDR3 loop is CASSSNQGEKLFF. The DNA for the CDR3 is TGTGCCAGCAGTTCCAATCAGGGTGAAAAACTGTTTTTT.